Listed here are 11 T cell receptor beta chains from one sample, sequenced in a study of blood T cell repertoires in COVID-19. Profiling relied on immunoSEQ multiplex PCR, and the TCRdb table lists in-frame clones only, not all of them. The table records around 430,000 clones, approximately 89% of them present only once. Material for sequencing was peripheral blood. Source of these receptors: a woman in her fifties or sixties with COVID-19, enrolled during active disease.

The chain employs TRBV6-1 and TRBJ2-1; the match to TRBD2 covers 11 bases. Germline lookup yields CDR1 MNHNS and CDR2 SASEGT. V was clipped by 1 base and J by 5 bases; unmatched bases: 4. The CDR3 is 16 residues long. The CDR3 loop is CASSEVIAGGHNEQFF. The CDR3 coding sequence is TGTGCCAGCAGTGAAGTGATAGCGGGGGGGCACAATGAGCAGTTCTTC.

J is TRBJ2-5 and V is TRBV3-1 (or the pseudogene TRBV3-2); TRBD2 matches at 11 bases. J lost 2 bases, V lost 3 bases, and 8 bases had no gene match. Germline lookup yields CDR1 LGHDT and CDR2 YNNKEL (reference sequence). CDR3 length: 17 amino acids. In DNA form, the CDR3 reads TGTGCCAGCAGCCAGGGTCTAGCGGGGGGACCTCAAGAGACCCAGTACTTC. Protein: CASSQGLAGGPQETQYF.

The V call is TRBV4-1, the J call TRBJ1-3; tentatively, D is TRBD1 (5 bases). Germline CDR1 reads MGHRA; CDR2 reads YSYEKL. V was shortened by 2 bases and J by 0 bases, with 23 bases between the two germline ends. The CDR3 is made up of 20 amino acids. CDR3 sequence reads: CASSQLFPPRAPFSGNTIYF. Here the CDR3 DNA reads TGCGCCAGCAGCCAACTTTTCCCCCCCAGGGCCCCTTTCTCTGGAAACACCATATATTTT.

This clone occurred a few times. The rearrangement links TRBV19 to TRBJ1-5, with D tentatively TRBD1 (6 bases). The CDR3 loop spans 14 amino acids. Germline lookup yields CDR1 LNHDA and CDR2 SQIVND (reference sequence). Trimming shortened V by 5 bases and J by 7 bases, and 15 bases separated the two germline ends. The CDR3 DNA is TGTGCCAGTAGTTCTATAGGGGGAGACCAGCCCCAGCATTTT. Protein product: CASSSIGGDQPQHF.

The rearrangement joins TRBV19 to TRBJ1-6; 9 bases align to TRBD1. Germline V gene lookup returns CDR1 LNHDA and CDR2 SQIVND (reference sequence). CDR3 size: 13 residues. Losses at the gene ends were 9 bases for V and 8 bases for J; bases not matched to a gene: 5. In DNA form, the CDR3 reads TGTGCCAGCCTCCGGGACAGGGATTCACCCCTCCACTTT. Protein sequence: CASLRDRDSPLHF.

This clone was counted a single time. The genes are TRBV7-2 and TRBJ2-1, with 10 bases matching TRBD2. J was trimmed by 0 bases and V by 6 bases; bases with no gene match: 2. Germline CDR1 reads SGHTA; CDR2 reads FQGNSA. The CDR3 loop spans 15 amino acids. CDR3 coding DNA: TGTGCCAGCAGATCTAGCGGGGGCTCCTACAATGAGCAGTTCTTC. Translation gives CASRSSGGSYNEQFF.

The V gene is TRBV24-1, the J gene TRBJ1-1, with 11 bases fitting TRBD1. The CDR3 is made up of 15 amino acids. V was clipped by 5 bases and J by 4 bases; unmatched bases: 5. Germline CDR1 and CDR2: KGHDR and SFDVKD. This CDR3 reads CATSAPGQGGTEAFF. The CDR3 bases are TGTGCCACCAGTGCCCCGGGACAGGGGGGCACTGAAGCTTTCTTT.

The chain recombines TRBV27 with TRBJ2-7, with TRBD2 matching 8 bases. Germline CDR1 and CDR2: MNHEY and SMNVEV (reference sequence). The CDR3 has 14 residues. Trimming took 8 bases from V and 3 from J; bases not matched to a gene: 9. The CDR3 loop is CASGLPGGIYEQYF. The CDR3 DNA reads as TGTGCCAGCGGACTCCCGGGGGGGATCTACGAGCAGTACTTC.

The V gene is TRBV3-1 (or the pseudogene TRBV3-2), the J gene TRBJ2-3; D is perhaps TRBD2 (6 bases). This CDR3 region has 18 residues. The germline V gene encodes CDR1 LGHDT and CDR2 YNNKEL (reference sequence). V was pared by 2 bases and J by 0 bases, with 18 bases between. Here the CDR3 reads CASSQFRVFAGSTDTQYF. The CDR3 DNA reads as TGTGCCAGCAGCCAATTTAGAGTTTTTGCGGGGAGCACAGATACGCAGTATTTT.

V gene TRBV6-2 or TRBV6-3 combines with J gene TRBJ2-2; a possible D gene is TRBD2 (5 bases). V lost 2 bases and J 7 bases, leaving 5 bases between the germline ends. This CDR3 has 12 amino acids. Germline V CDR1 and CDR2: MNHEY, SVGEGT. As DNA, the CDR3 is TGTGCCAGCAGTTACGAGGGCGGGGAGCTGTTTTTT. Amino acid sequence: CASSYEGGELFF.

CDR3 in amino acids: CASSTVSGGAGNTEAFF. CDR3 nucleotides: TGTGCCAGTAGTACAGTCTCAGGGGGAGCGGGGAACACTGAAGCTTTCTTT. The chain is built from TRBV19 and TRBJ1-1; 7 nucleotides match TRBD1. This CDR3 is 17 amino acids long. J was trimmed by 1 base and V by 4 bases; bases with no gene match: 12. In germline, CDR1 is LNHDA, CDR2 SQIVND (reference sequence).